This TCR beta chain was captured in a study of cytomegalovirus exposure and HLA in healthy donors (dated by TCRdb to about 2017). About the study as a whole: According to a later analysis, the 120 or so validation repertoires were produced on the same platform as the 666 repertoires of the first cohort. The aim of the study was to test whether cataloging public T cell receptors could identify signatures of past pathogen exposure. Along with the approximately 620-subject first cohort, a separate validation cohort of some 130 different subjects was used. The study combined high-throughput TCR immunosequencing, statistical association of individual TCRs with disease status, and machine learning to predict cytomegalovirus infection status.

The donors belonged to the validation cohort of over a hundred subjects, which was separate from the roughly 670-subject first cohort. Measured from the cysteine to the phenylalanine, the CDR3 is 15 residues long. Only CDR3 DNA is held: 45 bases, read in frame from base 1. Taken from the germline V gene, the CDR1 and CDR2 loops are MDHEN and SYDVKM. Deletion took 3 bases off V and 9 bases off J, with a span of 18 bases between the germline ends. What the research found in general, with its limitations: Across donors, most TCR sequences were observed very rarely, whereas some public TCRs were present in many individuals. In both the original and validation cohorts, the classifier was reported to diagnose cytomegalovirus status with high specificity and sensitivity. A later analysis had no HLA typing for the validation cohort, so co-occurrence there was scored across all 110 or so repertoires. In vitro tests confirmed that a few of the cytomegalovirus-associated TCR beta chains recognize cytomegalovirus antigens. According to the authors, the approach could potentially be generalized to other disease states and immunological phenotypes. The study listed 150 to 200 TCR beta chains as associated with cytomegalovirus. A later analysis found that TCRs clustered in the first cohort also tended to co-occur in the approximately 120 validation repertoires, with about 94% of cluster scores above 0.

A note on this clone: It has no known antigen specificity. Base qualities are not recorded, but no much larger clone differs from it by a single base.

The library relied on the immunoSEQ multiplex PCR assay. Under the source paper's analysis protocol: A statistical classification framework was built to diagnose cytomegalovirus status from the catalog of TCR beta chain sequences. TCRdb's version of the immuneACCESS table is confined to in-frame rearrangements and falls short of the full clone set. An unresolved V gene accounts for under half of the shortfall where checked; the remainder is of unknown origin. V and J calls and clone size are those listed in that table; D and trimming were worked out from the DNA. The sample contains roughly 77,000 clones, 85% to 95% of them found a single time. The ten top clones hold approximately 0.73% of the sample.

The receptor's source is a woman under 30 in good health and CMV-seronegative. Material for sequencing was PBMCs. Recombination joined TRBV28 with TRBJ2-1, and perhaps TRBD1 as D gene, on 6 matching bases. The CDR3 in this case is CASSFGGWREGEQFF. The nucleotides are TGTGCCAGCAGTTTTGGGGGCTGGCGTGAGGGTGAGCAGTTCTTC.